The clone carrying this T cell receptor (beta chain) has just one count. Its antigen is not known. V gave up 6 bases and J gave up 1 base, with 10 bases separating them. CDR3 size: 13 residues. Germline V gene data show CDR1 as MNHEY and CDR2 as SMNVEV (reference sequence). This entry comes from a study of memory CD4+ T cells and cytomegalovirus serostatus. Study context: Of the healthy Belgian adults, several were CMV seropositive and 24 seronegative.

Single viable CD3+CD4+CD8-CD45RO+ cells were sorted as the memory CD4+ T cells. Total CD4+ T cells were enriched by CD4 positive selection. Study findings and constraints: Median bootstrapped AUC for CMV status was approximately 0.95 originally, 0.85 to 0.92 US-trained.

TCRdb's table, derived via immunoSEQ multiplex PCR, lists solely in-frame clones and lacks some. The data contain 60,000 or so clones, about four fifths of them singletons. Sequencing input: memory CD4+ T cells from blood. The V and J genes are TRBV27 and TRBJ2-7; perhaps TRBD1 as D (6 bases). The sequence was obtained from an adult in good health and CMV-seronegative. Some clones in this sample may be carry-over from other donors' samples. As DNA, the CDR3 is TGTGCCAGCAGGGGACACTCGTCCTACGAGCAGTACTTC. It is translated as CASRGHSSYEQYF.